The 22 T cell receptor beta chains in this list originate from one sample, sequenced in a study of CD8+CD57+ T cells in acquired aplastic anemia. Before being chosen for sequencing, patients had shown CD8+CD57+ cell expansion by flow cytometry. Template material for TCR beta VDJ and CDR3 profiling consisted of genomic DNA. TCRdb called the reads again in MiXCR, with one record for every CDR3 protein. The sample shows over 150,000 distinct CDR3 sequences, roughly half of them seen only once. The sample was sorted CD4+, CD8+, or CD8+CD57+ T cells (not recorded which) from PBMCs. The receptors shown here come from a human donor with aplastic anemia.

In its sample, this clonotype was seen many times. The chain has TRBV19 and TRBJ2-7; weak D call: TRBD2 (6 bases). The CDR3 spans 14 residues. In germline, CDR1 is LNHDA, CDR2 SQIVND (reference sequence). Trimming removed 5 bases from V and 4 bases from J, with 15 bases in between. The CDR3, as DNA: TGTGCCAGTAGTTCGGGTAGCGGACTTTACGAGCAGTACTTC. It translates to CASSSGSGLYEQYF.

The rearrangement joins TRBV29-1 to TRBJ2-5; tentatively, D is TRBD1 (5 bases). Gene TRBJ2-7 matches the end of the DNA better, so the J call may be wrong. Germline lookup yields CDR1 SQVTM and CDR2 ANQGSEA. This CDR3 is 12 amino acids long. The CDR3 loop reads CSVGTNSYEQYF. The CDR3 nucleotides read TGCAGCGTTGGGACAAACTCCTACGAGCAGTACTTC.

V usage is TRBV7-3 and J usage is TRBJ2-7; 9 nucleotides match TRBD1. The trim removed 5 bases at V and 1 base at J, leaving 6 bases unmatched. The CDR3 runs to 15 residues. Per the germline V gene, CDR1 is SGHTA and CDR2 is FQGTGA. The CDR3 loop is CASSTGGTGSYEQYF. In nucleotides, the CDR3 is TGTGCCAGCAGCACAGGCGGGACAGGGTCCTACGAGCAGTACTTC.

The chain is built from TRBV28 and TRBJ2-5; TRBD1 is a possible D gene (5 bases). There are 13 residues in the CDR3. CDR1 MDHEN and CDR2 SYDVKM come from the germline V gene. Trimming took off 4 bases at V and 2 bases at J, with 8 bases between the two ends. CDR3 nucleotides: TGTGCCAGCAGTTCCGGACAACAAGAGACCCAGTACTTC. The encoded protein is CASSSGQQETQYF.

The chain carries TRBV19 and TRBJ2-1, with 11 positions matching TRBD1. This CDR3 has 14 residues. CDR1 LNHDA and CDR2 SQIVND come from the germline V gene (reference sequence). The trim removed 8 bases at V and 10 bases at J, leaving 10 bases unmatched. CDR3 sequence: CASEDRGLAGEQFF. CDR3 sequence (DNA): TGTGCCAGTGAGGACAGGGGGCTAGCAGGAGAGCAGTTCTTC.

This CDR3 is CASSAHYEQYF. CDR3 sequence (DNA): TGTGCCAGCAGCGCCCACTACGAGCAGTACTTC. The chain joins TRBV14 to TRBJ2-7; D is ambiguous. Germline CDR1 is SGHDN and CDR2 is FVKESK. Trimming removed 5 bases at V and 3 bases at J, with 5 bases between. CDR3 length: 11 residues.

There are many counts of this clonotype. This chain links TRBV9 with TRBJ2-7; 8 bases align to TRBD1. J was trimmed by 3 bases and V by 0 bases; bases with no gene match: 8. Germline lookup yields CDR1 SGDLS and CDR2 YYNGEE. This CDR3 spans 16 amino acids. This CDR3 is CASSVAPDRARYEQYF. The DNA of the CDR3 is TGTGCCAGCAGCGTAGCGCCGGACAGGGCTCGCTACGAGCAGTACTTC.

The sample holds a few counts of this clonotype. The CDR3 here is CASSFIGQGGSPLHF. CDR3 sequence (DNA): TGTGCCAGCAGCTTTATCGGACAGGGCGGATCACCCCTCCACTTT. The rearrangement uses TRBV7-8 and TRBJ1-6; TRBD1 matches at 8 bases. CDR1 is SGHVS and CDR2 is FQNEAQ in the germline V gene. The CDR3 runs 15 residues. Losses at the gene ends were 3 bases for V and 10 bases for J; bases not matched to a gene: 8.

V and J are TRBV12-3 or TRBV12-4 and TRBJ2-1; TRBD1 aligns across 8 bases. V lost 1 base and J lost 10; bases outside the gene matches: 6. This CDR3 is built from 14 residues. DNA of the CDR3: TGTGCCAGCAGTTTAGGCGGGGACAGGACGGAGCAGTTCTTC. This translates into CASSLGGDRTEQFF.

The chain recombines TRBV7-2 with TRBJ1-4, with 10 bases matching TRBD1. J was trimmed by 6 bases and V by 6 bases; bases with no gene match: 4. Per germline, CDR1 SGHTA and CDR2 FQGNSA. The CDR3 has 14 residues. In DNA form, the CDR3 reads TGTGCCAGCAGTTCCGGGACAGGGGATGAAAAACTGTTTTTT. Amino acids: CASSSGTGDEKLFF.

This clonotype was seen more than once but under ten times. This chain joins TRBV24-1 and TRBJ2-1; possibly TRBD2 for D (5 bases). This CDR3 has 13 amino acids. The V gene lost 5 bases and the J gene lost 9 bases, with 13 bases spanning the gap. Germline CDR1 is KGHDR and CDR2 is SFDVKD. The CDR3, as DNA: TGTGCCACCAGTGTTGCTAGCCATACTGAGCAGTTCTTC. It specifies CATSVASHTEQFF.

This clonotype came up many times. J is TRBJ2-2 and V is TRBV7-9, with D possibly being TRBD2 (6 bases). The germline V gene encodes CDR1 SEHNR and CDR2 FQNEAQ (reference sequence). The CDR3 contains 15 residues. Trimming left V 8 bases short and J 6 bases short, with 19 bases between. CDR3 coding DNA: TGTGCCAGCTACCCGCCGGGACTCCAGTCCGGGGAGCTGTTTTTT. Protein sequence: CASYPPGLQSGELFF.

The V and J genes are TRBV5-8 and TRBJ1-2; 7 bases map to TRBD1. Germline V gene lookup returns CDR1 SGHTS and CDR2 YDEGEE. The CDR3 has 15 amino acids. Losses at the gene ends were 4 bases for V and 8 bases for J; bases not matched to a gene: 14. CDR3: CASSGRRDSQSGYTF. The DNA of the CDR3 is TGTGCCAGCAGCGGACGACGGGACAGCCAGTCCGGCTACACCTTC.

The chain has TRBV15 and TRBJ2-1; D not certain. With 0 bases removed from V and 9 bases from J, the gap between germline ends came to 9 bases. CDR3 length equals 13 residues. Germline V CDR1 and CDR2: LNHNV, YYDKDF (reference sequence). The CDR3 coding sequence is TGTGCCACCAGCAGAGATCGAATAGCTGAGCAGTTCTTC. Its translation is CATSRDRIAEQFF.

There are a few counts of this clonotype. This sequence joins TRBV10-3 and TRBJ2-7; possibly TRBD1 for D (5 bases). The CDR3 is made up of 16 amino acids. V lost 3 bases and J 2 bases, leaving 17 bases between the germline ends. Germline V lookup: CDR1 ENHRY, CDR2 SYGVKD. The CDR3 loop reads CAISDGKTGSPYEQYF. CDR3 nucleotides: TGTGCCATCAGTGATGGGAAAACAGGATCCCCCTACGAGCAGTACTTC.

This clonotype was recorded at least ten times. This chain joins TRBV7-9 and TRBJ2-7; maybe TRBD2 (6 bases). The ends were cut back, 4 bases at V and 3 bases at J, with 10 bases in the middle. This CDR3 has 13 amino acids. The germline V gene encodes CDR1 SEHNR and CDR2 FQNEAQ (reference sequence). The DNA for the CDR3 is TGTGCCAGCAGCTGGACTACCGGCTACGAGCAGTACTTC. This sequence encodes CASSWTTGYEQYF.

Only a few counts were recorded for this clonotype. The chain employs TRBV4-3 and TRBJ1-3; D is undetermined. V gave up 0 bases and J gave up 4 bases, with 10 bases separating them. This CDR3 is built from 15 residues. From germline, CDR1 is LGHNA and CDR2 YSLEER. This CDR3 is CASSQDHERGNTIYF. As DNA, the CDR3 is TGCGCCAGCAGCCAAGATCACGAAAGGGGAAACACCATATATTTT.

Remarks on this clonotype: Germline is not matched at one junction end, which may reflect a read error. This chain joins TRBV20-1 and TRBJ2-7; possibly TRBD1 for D (5 bases). Germline V gives CDR1 DFQATT, CDR2 SNEGSKA (reference sequence). The CDR3 has 12 amino acids. The CDR3 region is CSASRVSSEQYF. CDR3 nucleotide sequence: TGCAGTGCTAGCAGGGTTTCCTCCGAGCAGTACTTC.

There are a few counts of this clonotype. The J gene is TRBJ2-1, the V gene TRBV3-1, with a possible D match to TRBD2 (5 bases). The CDR3 runs to 17 residues. The V and J ends lost 4 bases and 7 bases respectively, with 23 bases between them. Looked up from germline, CDR1 is LGHDT and CDR2 is YNNKEL (reference sequence). CDR3 amino acids: CASSLNTGSPTRNEQFF. In DNA, the CDR3 is TGTGCCAGCAGCCTCAATACGGGGTCCCCTACCCGTAATGAGCAGTTCTTC.

Points on this clonotype: A much larger clone differs by one base, so this may be a read error. This rearrangement joins TRBV6-4 to TRBJ2-1; TRBD1 or TRBD2 may be the D gene (5 bases each). The germline V and J ends were trimmed by 6 bases and 2 bases, with 11 bases remaining between them. Germline CDR1 MRHNA, CDR2 SNTAGT. This CDR3 has 14 amino acids. The CDR3 loop is CASRGTPAYNEQFF. Written as DNA, the CDR3 is TGTGCCAGCAGGGGGACGCCTGCCTACAATGAGCAGTTCTTC.

This clonotype was seen many times. The chain recombines TRBV2 with TRBJ1-2; tentative D call: TRBD1 (6 bases). The CDR3 consists of 15 residues. Germline lookup yields CDR1 SNHLY and CDR2 FYNNEI. V gave up 3 bases and J gave up 0 bases, with 11 bases separating them. The CDR3 sequence is CASSDPGDTNYGYTF. The CDR3 DNA sequence: TGTGCCAGCAGTGATCCAGGGGATACTAACTATGGCTACACCTTC.

Concerning this clonotype: A junction end diverges from the germline sequence, so it may reflect a read error. CDR3 nucleotide sequence: TGTGCCAGTAGTGTCCCCCCCGGGACAGTGAACTCATTT. Translating it yields CASSVPPGTVNSF. This chain links TRBV19 with TRBJ1-1; 7 nucleotides match TRBD1. The CDR3 is 13 residues long. Germline V gene sequence: CDR1 LNHDA, CDR2 SQIVND (reference sequence).